One sample yielded the 9 T cell receptor beta chains listed below, sequenced in a study of CD8+ T cells in alopecia areata. Extracted RNA was reverse transcribed, and the resulting cDNA served as sequencing template. TCRdb's copy holds only in-frame clones and misses some; the assay was immunoSEQ multiplex PCR. The repertoire holds 120,000 to 150,000 clones, with roughly 44% as singletons. Specimen: CD4+ T cells sorted from blood. All receptors come from a human donor with alopecia areata.

The genes are TRBV5-1 and TRBJ2-7, with TRBD2 matching over 11 bases. CDR3 size: 15 residues. V gave up 4 bases and J gave up 3 bases; unmatched junction bases: 6. Germline V lookup: CDR1 SGHRS, CDR2 YFSETQ. CDR3: CASSHTSGSGYEQYF. In DNA form, the CDR3 reads TGCGCCAGCAGCCATACTAGCGGGAGTGGCTACGAGCAGTACTTC.

The gene calls are TRBV29-1 and TRBJ1-1, with 8 bases lining up with TRBD1. Germline CDR1 is SQVTM and CDR2 is ANQGSEA. The CDR3 length is 14 residues. V lost 4 bases to trimming and J lost 5 bases; unmatched junction nucleotides: 9. The CDR3 loop reads CSVGGDRPLTEAFF. The CDR3 nucleotides are TGCAGCGTTGGGGGGGACAGGCCCCTTACTGAAGCTTTCTTT.

This chain links TRBV6-5 with TRBJ2-3; 8 nucleotides align to TRBD1. Germline CDR1 and CDR2: MNHEY and SVGAGI. The CDR3 has 15 residues. The ends lost 6 bases at V and 4 bases at J; junction bases unmatched: 9. This CDR3 is CASRTGARGPDTQYF. In DNA form, the CDR3 reads TGTGCCAGCAGGACAGGGGCGAGGGGCCCAGATACGCAGTATTTT.

This sequence joins TRBV5-6 and TRBJ2-7; the D gene is possibly TRBD2 (5 bases). The V end lost 4 bases, the J end lost 3 bases, and 14 bases lay between the germline ends. The CDR3 has 14 amino acids. CDR1 SGHDT and CDR2 YYEEEE come from the germline V gene. CDR3 bases: TGTGCCAGCAGCGCATTGGTCGGGGACTACGAGCAGTACTTC. Amino acids: CASSALVGDYEQYF.

In this sample, this clone turned up a few times. The chain has TRBV6-5 and TRBJ2-3; D assignment may be TRBD1 or TRBD2 (5 bases each). Germline CDR1 reads MNHEY; CDR2 reads SVGAGI. The CDR3 runs 12 residues. Trimming took 6 bases from V and 5 from J, leaving 9 bases between them. CDR3 nucleotides: TGTGCCAGCAGCTCGAGGGGAGATACGCAGTATTTT. This sequence encodes CASSSRGDTQYF.

A remark on this clone: At the DNA level, this CDR3 is encoded by other sequences in the same sample as well. The chain combines TRBV18 with TRBJ1-5; D gene ambiguous. The germline gives CDR1 KGHSH, CDR2 LQKENI. V lost 3 bases and J 4 bases, leaving 4 bases between the germline ends. The CDR3 extends over 12 amino acids. CDR3 DNA: TGTGCCAGCTCACCGGGGAATCAGCCCCAGCATTTT. Protein sequence: CASSPGNQPQHF.

The chain employs TRBV28 and TRBJ1-5; D is uncertain. The germline CDR1 and CDR2 sequences are MDHEN and SYDVKM. Trimming removed 8 bases from V and 7 bases from J, with 15 bases in between. The CDR3 is 13 amino acids. The CDR3 loop is CASVGRRRQPQHF. The CDR3 DNA reads as TGTGCCAGCGTAGGCCGGCGGAGGCAGCCCCAGCATTTT.

The chain recombines TRBV29-1 with TRBJ2-7; maybe TRBD2 (5 bases). The CDR3 contains 19 residues. The germline gives CDR1 SQVTM, CDR2 ANQGSEA. Trimming shortened V by 2 bases and J by 0 bases, and 26 bases separated the two germline ends. The CDR3 nucleotides are TGCAGCGTTGAACAGCACCGGGTCCTCTTCACGGGGTACTCCTACGAGCAGTACTTC. It yields the protein CSVEQHRVLFTGYSYEQYF.

The chain recombines TRBV9 with TRBJ2-3; D uncertain. The CDR3 covers 15 residues. V gave up 0 bases and J gave up 0 bases, with 8 bases separating them. Germline V gives CDR1 SGDLS, CDR2 YYNGEE. The CDR3, as DNA: TGTGCCAGCAGCGTAGAAAGCTTAAGCACAGATACGCAGTATTTT. Amino acid sequence: CASSVESLSTDTQYF.